Shown below are 24 T cell receptor beta chains from a single sample sequenced in a study of CD8 T cells in Susac syndrome. The RNA, about 0.5 to 1 ug, was put through reverse transcription using random hexamers. TCRdb reanalysed the immunoSEQ multiplex PCR reads using MiXCR and keeps one entry per CDR3 protein. The sample lists 150,000 to 200,000 distinct CDR3 sequences, 94% occurring once. The sample comprised CD4+ T cells from PBMCs. The source of these receptors is a human donor with multiple sclerosis.

This chain uses TRBV19 with TRBJ2-2; 13 bases fit TRBD2. J gave up 3 bases and V 6 bases, and 13 bases lay outside the gene matches. CDR1 is LNHDA, CDR2 SQIVND, per germline (reference sequence). The CDR3 totals 19 residues. CDR3 in DNA: TGTGCCAGTAGCCGAAGGACTAGCGGGAGCATTATAGACACCGGGGAGCTGTTTTTT. This codes for CASSRRTSGSIIDTGELFF.

The V and J genes are TRBV18 and TRBJ2-5; TRBD2 matches at 14 bases. CDR1 and CDR2 from the germline V gene are KGHSH and LQKENI. J was trimmed by 4 bases and V by 3 bases; bases with no gene match: 1. The CDR3 sequence is 15 residues long. The CDR3 loop reads CASSPGTSGRETQYF. CDR3 coding DNA: TGTGCCAGCTCACCTGGGACTAGCGGGAGAGAGACCCAGTACTTC.

The J gene is TRBJ2-3, the V gene TRBV12-3 or TRBV12-4; 10 bases map to TRBD2. The CDR3 covers 16 residues. Trimming removed 3 bases from V and 5 bases from J; junction bases left unmatched: 8. Written as DNA, the CDR3 is TGTGCCAGCAGTTTCACCCTAGCGGGAGCGGAAGATACGCAGTATTTT. Residues: CASSFTLAGAEDTQYF.

V and J are TRBV6-5 and TRBJ2-7; 8 positions agree with TRBD2. Unmatched junction bases numbered 4, after V lost 5 bases and J lost 1 base. There are 14 residues in the CDR3. CDR1 MNHEY and CDR2 SVGAGI come from the germline V gene. The DNA of the CDR3 is TGTGCCAGCAGTAGCGGGAGCTATTCCTACGAGCAGTACTTC. As protein: CASSSGSYSYEQYF.

The V and J genes are TRBV18 and TRBJ2-4, with TRBD1 matching 7 bases. Germline V gives CDR1 KGHSH, CDR2 LQKENI. There are 16 residues in the CDR3. J gave up 3 bases and V 3 bases, and 8 bases lay outside the gene matches. The CDR3 region is CASSPGNRGGKNIQYF. The CDR3 coding sequence is TGTGCCAGCTCACCTGGAAACAGGGGCGGCAAAAACATTCAGTACTTC. Full variable domain (remainder filled in from reference TRBV18 and TRBJ2-4): NAGVMQNPRHLVRRRGQEARLRCSPMKGHSHVYWYRQLPEEGLKFMVYLQKENIIDESGMPKERFSAEFPKEGPSILRIQQVVRGDSAAYFCASSPGNRGGKNIQYFGAGTRLSVL.

This chain connects TRBV13 to TRBJ1-6; unclear D gene. The germline V and J ends were trimmed by 3 bases and 6 bases, with 9 bases remaining between them. From germline, CDR1 is PRHDT and CDR2 FYEKMQ (reference sequence). This CDR3 has 14 residues. Here the CDR3 DNA reads TGTGCCAGCAGCTTCGGGCATAGTAATTCACCCCTCCACTTT. Amino acid sequence: CASSFGHSNSPLHF.

The chain joins TRBV29-1 to TRBJ2-7; maybe TRBD1 (5 bases). The CDR3 is 13 amino acids. V was trimmed by 4 bases and J by 2 bases, leaving 12 bases between them. The germline CDR1 and CDR2 sequences are SQVTM and ANQGSEA. The CDR3 loop reads CSVGAGLAYEQYF. The CDR3 DNA sequence: TGCAGCGTTGGGGCAGGGCTCGCCTACGAGCAGTACTTC.

The chain employs TRBV27 and TRBJ2-7; D not certain. The germline V gene encodes CDR1 MNHEY and CDR2 SMNVEV (reference sequence). V shed 6 bases and J shed 2 bases, with 8 bases lying between them. The length of the CDR3 is 12 residues. The CDR3 here is CASRTWPYEQYF. The CDR3 DNA is TGTGCCAGCAGGACCTGGCCCTACGAGCAGTACTTC.

DNA of the CDR3: TGCAAGACAGGGGGCGGCTACACCTTC. Residues: CKTGGGYTF. The gene calls are TRBV20-1 and TRBJ1-2, with 10 nucleotides matching TRBD1. Germline CDR1 DFQATT, CDR2 SNEGSKA (reference sequence). The CDR3 consists of 9 residues.

The chain recombines TRBV30 with TRBJ2-7; D might be TRBD2 (5 bases). CDR1 is GTSNPN, CDR2 SVGIG, per germline (reference sequence). This CDR3 contains 13 residues. V lost 4 bases, J lost 0 bases, and 10 bases lay in between. The CDR3 here is CAWKTGSSYEQYF. The CDR3 DNA follows: TGTGCCTGGAAAACGGGAAGCTCCTACGAGCAGTACTTC.

This chain links TRBV29-1 with TRBJ2-1; D may be TRBD1 (5 bases). V dropped 6 bases and J dropped 1 base, with 7 bases sitting between them. Germline V gives CDR1 SQVTM, CDR2 ANQGSEA. The CDR3 spans 12 residues. CDR3 nucleotide sequence: TGCAGCGTACAGGAATCCTACAATGAGCAGTTCTTC. Amino acids: CSVQESYNEQFF.

The chain uses TRBV4-1 and TRBJ2-7; TRBD2 matches 11 bases. In germline, CDR1 is MGHRA, CDR2 YSYEKL. This CDR3 contains 22 residues. The V and J ends lost 3 bases and 1 base, in that order; junction bases with no gene match: 23. The CDR3, as DNA: TGCGCCAGCAGCCAGCCACGACTACTGACTAGCGGGAAGGGGCTTGGATCCTACGAGCAGTACTTC. It yields the protein CASSQPRLLTSGKGLGSYEQYF.

This chain links TRBV20-1 with TRBJ2-1; D is perhaps TRBD1 or TRBD2 (5 bases each). The CDR3 is 13 residues long. Trimming removed 7 bases at V and 3 bases at J, with 13 bases between. Germline assignment: CDR1 DFQATT and CDR2 SNEGSKA (reference sequence). In nucleotides, the CDR3 is TGCAGTGTACCGGGACCGGTCTACAATGAGCAGTTCTTC. It specifies CSVPGPVYNEQFF.

The V and J genes are TRBV5-1 and TRBJ1-2; 9 positions agree with TRBD1. The CDR3 length is 15 residues. CDR1 and CDR2 from the germline V gene are SGHRS and YFSETQ. V dropped 3 bases and J dropped 8; count of bases not matched to a gene: 11. CDR3 nucleotide sequence: TGCGCCAGCAGCTGGGAAGGGACAGGGAAGGGCGGCTACACCTTC. Amino acid sequence: CASSWEGTGKGGYTF.

DNA for the CDR3: TGTGCCAGCAGCCTCCACGGACAGCCCCAGCATTTT. Its protein product is CASSLHGQPQHF. V gene TRBV3-1 combines with J gene TRBJ1-5; D unclear. Germline V gives CDR1 LGHDT, CDR2 YNNKEL (reference sequence). This CDR3 has 12 residues. The germline V and J ends were trimmed by 4 bases and 7 bases, with 8 bases remaining between them.

The chain has TRBV9 and TRBJ2-2, with TRBD1 matching 8 bases. The germline gives CDR1 SGDLS, CDR2 YYNGEE. The CDR3 has 15 amino acids. V shed 0 bases, J shed 8 bases, and the junction held 6 bases outside the gene matches. DNA for the CDR3: TGTGCCAGCAGCGTAGGGACAGGGTCTGATGGGGAGCTGTTTTTT. It translates to CASSVGTGSDGELFF. Full variable domain (rest looked up from reference TRBV9 and TRBJ2-2): DSGVTQTPKHLITATGQRVTLRCSPRSGDLSVYWYQQSLDQGLQFLIQYYNGEERAKGNILERFSAQQFPDLHSELNLSSLELGDSALYFCASSVGTGSDGELFFGEGSRLTVL.

The rearrangement uses TRBV28 and TRBJ1-1, with 8 bases aligning to TRBD1. The CDR3 has 14 residues. Looked up from germline, CDR1 is MDHEN and CDR2 is SYDVKM. The junction had 8 bases not matched to a gene; V was cut back by 7 bases and J by 4 bases. CDR3 nucleotide sequence: TGTGCCAGCACCCAGGGGGCGGTGGGCACTGAAGCTTTCTTT. Translating gives CASTQGAVGTEAFF.

The chain links TRBV6-5 to TRBJ2-3; D gene ambiguous. The CDR3 totals 14 residues. The V gene's germline CDR1 is MNHEY and CDR2 SVGAGI. The ends were cut back, 5 bases at V and 9 bases at J, with 18 bases in the middle. CDR3 DNA: TGTGCCAGCAGTGGCCCCTTTCGGCCCGCGACGCAGTATTTT. It codes for CASSGPFRPATQYF.

The rearrangement uses TRBV12-3 or TRBV12-4 and TRBJ2-3, with D maybe TRBD2 (6 bases). V lost 3 bases to trimming and J lost 5 bases, with 15 bases between them. The CDR3 runs to 15 residues. For the CDR3, the DNA is TGTGCCAGCAGTTTCGGCGGGAAGACCGGAGATACGCAGTATTTT. Translating it yields CASSFGGKTGDTQYF.

V usage is TRBV7-9 and J usage is TRBJ2-7; D is ambiguous. This CDR3 contains 14 residues. The ends were cut back, 3 bases at V and 2 bases at J, with 11 bases in the middle. Per the germline V gene, CDR1 is SEHNR and CDR2 is FQNEAQ (reference sequence). The CDR3 here is CASSFKALAYEQYF. The DNA for the CDR3 is TGTGCCAGCAGCTTCAAGGCTTTAGCCTACGAGCAGTACTTC.

The chain combines TRBV5-4 with TRBJ2-5, with TRBD1 matching 10 bases. V lost 3 bases to trimming and J lost 5 bases; unmatched junction nucleotides: 4. The germline CDR1 and CDR2 sequences are SGHNT and YYREEE (reference sequence). The length of the CDR3 is 14 residues. CDR3: CASSYRDRGETQYF. The CDR3 coding sequence is TGTGCCAGCAGCTACCGGGACAGGGGTGAGACCCAGTACTTC.

This clonotype was seen just once. The chain recombines TRBV18 with TRBJ1-5; D call uncertain. The CDR3 spans 16 residues. CDR1 is KGHSH and CDR2 is LQKENI in the germline V gene. Trimming removed 2 bases from V and 1 base from J, with 12 bases in between. CDR3 DNA sequence: TGTGCCAGCTCACCAGAAATGGGGAGAAGCAATCAGCCCCAGCATTTT. It encodes CASSPEMGRSNQPQHF.

This chain uses TRBV20-1 with TRBJ1-3; D gene uncertain. Trimming shortened V by 6 bases and J by 0 bases, and 12 bases separated the two germline ends. CDR1 is DFQATT, CDR2 SNEGSKA, per germline (reference sequence). The CDR3 spans 14 residues. This CDR3 is CSAPDGSSGNTIYF. Here the CDR3 DNA reads TGCAGTGCCCCCGACGGGAGCTCTGGAAACACCATATATTTT.

The J gene is TRBJ2-5, the V gene TRBV29-1; D is unclear. Trimming stripped 6 bases from V and 1 base from J, with 12 bases between. The germline gives CDR1 SQVTM, CDR2 ANQGSEA. The CDR3 has 13 amino acids. CDR3 nucleotide sequence: TGCAGCGTGGGGAAACAGACCCAAGAGACCCAGTACTTC. Its translation is CSVGKQTQETQYF.